What follows are 23 T cell receptor beta chains derived from one specimen sequenced in a study of cytomegalovirus exposure and HLA in healthy donors. The PCR contained 60 Vbeta and 13 Jbeta primers. TCRdb's table, derived via immunoSEQ multiplex PCR, lists solely in-frame clones and lacks some. The sample has under 300,000 clones; 75% to 90% are singletons. Material for sequencing was PBMCs. These receptors were obtained from a man aged 35-49 years in good health and CMV-seropositive.

This chain uses TRBV19 with TRBJ2-1, with 14 bases lining up with TRBD2. Trimming took 6 bases from V and 6 from J; bases not matched to a gene: 4. CDR1 LNHDA and CDR2 SQIVND come from the germline V gene (reference sequence). The CDR3 spans 15 residues. CDR3: CASRRLAGGANEQFF. The CDR3 DNA reads TGTGCCAGTAGGCGACTAGCGGGAGGGGCCAATGAGCAGTTCTTC.

This clone has a handful of counts. The gene calls are TRBV5-8 and TRBJ2-7; 8 nucleotides match TRBD2. Trimming removed 2 bases from V and 1 base from J; junction bases left unmatched: 5. The germline V gene encodes CDR1 SGHTS and CDR2 YDEGEE. The CDR3 is 15 amino acids. The CDR3 spells CASSLGTRRSYEQYF. The CDR3 DNA follows: TGTGCCAGCAGCTTAGGGACTAGGAGGTCCTACGAGCAGTACTTC.

There are a few counts of this clone. V usage is TRBV18 and J usage is TRBJ2-3; TRBD2 matches 7 bases. J was trimmed by 6 bases and V by 4 bases; bases with no gene match: 10. Germline V gives CDR1 KGHSH, CDR2 LQKENI. There are 15 residues in the CDR3. The CDR3 protein is CASSREGPLKDTQYF. CDR3 bases: TGTGCCAGCTCACGGGAGGGACCCCTGAAGGATACGCAGTATTTT.

The rearrangement uses TRBV2 and TRBJ1-4; D call uncertain. The germline CDR1 and CDR2 sequences are SNHLY and FYNNEI. Trimming removed 8 bases at V and 0 bases at J, with 7 bases between. This CDR3 has 13 amino acids. CDR3 loop: CASSRATNEKLFF. The CDR3 DNA is TGTGCCAGCTCGAGGGCAACTAATGAAAAACTGTTTTTT.

The chain links TRBV27 to TRBJ2-1; 10 positions match TRBD2. This CDR3 is built from 14 residues. Looked up from germline, CDR1 is MNHEY and CDR2 is SMNVEV (reference sequence). V trimming: 3 bases; J trimming: 16 bases; junction bases outside the gene matches: 12. The DNA for the CDR3 is TGTGCCAGCAGTTTGGGTTCTAGCGGGAGCCATCTCTTCTTC. Its protein is CASSLGSSGSHLFF.

J is TRBJ2-1 and V is TRBV19; D perhaps matches TRBD2 (5 bases). V was shortened by 4 bases and J by 0 bases, with 13 bases between the two germline ends. This CDR3 spans 16 amino acids. Germline CDR1 LNHDA, CDR2 SQIVND (reference sequence). This CDR3 is CASSKPQRSSYNEQFF. CDR3 DNA sequence: TGTGCCAGTAGTAAGCCCCAGCGGAGCTCCTACAATGAGCAGTTCTTC.

This chain joins TRBV5-4 and TRBJ2-7; 10 bases fit TRBD1. This CDR3 has 16 amino acids. The V and J ends lost 4 bases and 0 bases, in that order; junction bases with no gene match: 7. Germline V gene lookup returns CDR1 SGHNT and CDR2 YYREEE (reference sequence). As DNA, the CDR3 is TGTGCCAGCAGCCACGGGACAGGGGTATTCTCCTACGAGCAGTACTTC. Translated, it gives CASSHGTGVFSYEQYF.

V and J are TRBV5-1 and TRBJ1-2; no firm D call. There are 13 residues in the CDR3. Germline V lookup: CDR1 SGHRS, CDR2 YFSETQ. Trimming left V 0 bases short and J 8 bases short, with 11 bases between. The CDR3 here is CASSLADGGGYTF. The DNA for the CDR3 is TGCGCCAGCAGCTTGGCCGACGGAGGCGGCTACACCTTC.

This chain joins TRBV30 and TRBJ2-7, with TRBD1 identical over 7 bases. Germline-derived CDR1 and CDR2 are GTSNPN and SVGIG (reference sequence). With V trimmed by 3 bases and J by 2 bases, 7 bases remained unmatched. This CDR3 comprises 14 residues. CDR3 residues: CAWSRGTVTYEQYF. For the CDR3, the DNA is TGTGCCTGGAGCAGGGGGACAGTTACCTACGAGCAGTACTTC.

The chain uses TRBV5-1 and TRBJ2-7; D might be TRBD1 (5 bases). CDR1 is SGHRS and CDR2 is YFSETQ in the germline V gene. The CDR3 is 16 amino acids. V was pared by 0 bases and J by 0 bases, with 13 bases between. The CDR3 is CASSLDPPDTSYEQYF. The CDR3 DNA follows: TGCGCCAGCAGCTTGGACCCGCCGGACACCTCCTACGAGCAGTACTTC.

This clone showed up just a few times. The junction shows a germline mismatch at one end, possibly a read error. The V gene is TRBV7-7, the J gene TRBJ2-7, with D possibly matching TRBD2 (6 bases). The V gene's germline CDR1 is SSHAT and CDR2 FNYEAQ (reference sequence). The CDR3 has 14 residues. Written as DNA, the CDR3 is TGTGCTAGCAGCTTAGCAGCGGGCCCCTACGAGCAGTACTTC. Its translation is CASSLAAGPYEQYF.

The CDR3 DNA reads as TGTGCCAGCAGCGTAGTTGGAGAATCTCATGGGTGGTATGGCTACACCTTC. The encoded protein is CASSVVGESHGWYGYTF. The chain joins TRBV9 to TRBJ1-2; no definite D call. CDR1 SGDLS and CDR2 YYNGEE come from the germline V gene. The CDR3 runs to 17 residues. V was cut by 0 bases and J by 5 bases, with 20 bases left in between.

The chain links TRBV28 to TRBJ2-3, with 8 bases fitting TRBD2. The V gene end was trimmed by 2 bases and the J gene end by 5 bases; junction bases not matched to a gene: 12. Per germline, CDR1 MDHEN and CDR2 SYDVKM. CDR3 size: 17 residues. The CDR3: CASSLLAASGSVDTQYF. The CDR3 coding sequence is TGTGCCAGCAGTTTACTCGCGGCTAGCGGGTCGGTAGATACGCAGTATTTT.

The chain combines TRBV18 with TRBJ2-3; maybe TRBD1 (6 bases). This CDR3 is built from 15 residues. CDR1 and CDR2 (germline): KGHSH, LQKENI. Trimming removed 2 bases from V and 2 bases from J, with 11 bases in between. The CDR3 loop is CASSPLTGHTDTQYF. As DNA, the CDR3 is TGTGCCAGCTCACCATTGACAGGCCACACAGATACGCAGTATTTT.

A note on this clone: At one boundary the junction diverges from the germline segment, which might be a read error. The V gene is TRBV27, the J gene TRBJ1-5; D is ambiguous. The V gene's germline CDR1 is MNHEY and CDR2 SMNVEV (reference sequence). The CDR3 is 14 amino acids. The CDR3 region has the DNA TGTGCCAGCAGCTTATCTGGCAGCAATCAGCCCCAGCATTTT. It yields the protein CASSLSGSNQPQHF.

The chain links TRBV7-6 to TRBJ2-7; D call uncertain. This CDR3 region has 12 residues. Looked up from germline, CDR1 is SGHVS and CDR2 is FNYEAQ. V lost 10 bases, J lost 5 bases, and 15 bases lay in between. CDR3 region: CATGAQRHEQYF. CDR3 in DNA: TGTGCCACTGGAGCCCAGAGACACGAGCAGTACTTC.

J is TRBJ2-1 and V is TRBV18, with D hard to call. Germline-derived CDR1 and CDR2 are KGHSH and LQKENI. This CDR3 is 13 amino acids long. The V end was cut by 2 bases, the J end by 4 bases, with 6 bases between. Here the CDR3 reads CASSPGQYNEQFF. DNA for the CDR3: TGTGCCAGCTCACCAGGGCAGTACAATGAGCAGTTCTTC.

V and J are TRBV7-2 and TRBJ2-2; 7 bases map to TRBD1. Germline-derived CDR1 and CDR2 are SGHTA and FQGNSA. V lost 4 bases and J lost 0; bases outside the gene matches: 5. This CDR3 has 16 residues. The CDR3 here is CASSSYQGANTGELFF. The CDR3, as DNA: TGTGCCAGCAGCTCTTATCAGGGGGCGAACACCGGGGAGCTGTTTTTT.

The chain is built from TRBV11-2 and TRBJ1-2, with 7 nucleotides matching TRBD1. Germline CDR1 reads SGHAT; CDR2 reads FQNNGV. This CDR3 contains 13 residues. Trimming at V came to 6 bases and at J to 9 bases, leaving 10 bases not matched to a gene. The CDR3 nucleotides read TGTGCCAGCAGTCCAAGACAGGGTAGGAGCTACACCTTC. Amino acids: CASSPRQGRSYTF.

The chain employs TRBV30 and TRBJ2-7; TRBD2 might be the D (6 bases). This CDR3 has 17 amino acids. The V gene's germline CDR1 is GTSNPN and CDR2 SVGIG (reference sequence). V lost 0 bases and J lost 0, with 18 bases in between. The chain's CDR3 is CAWSVKSGGISSYEQYF. The CDR3 DNA follows: TGTGCCTGGAGTGTGAAGTCCGGAGGGATTAGCTCCTACGAGCAGTACTTC.

J is TRBJ1-5 and V is TRBV27, with D perhaps matching TRBD1 (6 bases). This CDR3 has 15 amino acids. V dropped 1 base and J dropped 4 bases, with 11 bases sitting between them. Germline-derived CDR1 and CDR2 are MNHEY and SMNVEV (reference sequence). For the CDR3, the DNA is TGTGCCAGCAGTTTATGGGCAGGGGTAAATCAGCCCCAGCATTTT. Translation: CASSLWAGVNQPQHF.

The chain's CDR3 is CASSAFQRDQPQHF. In DNA form, the CDR3 reads TGTGCCAGCAGTGCGTTCCAGCGGGATCAGCCCCAGCATTTT. The genes are TRBV28 and TRBJ1-5, with no clear D. Between the trimmed V and J ends, which lost 5 bases and 5 bases, there was a span of 13 bases. The CDR3 has 14 residues. Germline lookup yields CDR1 MDHEN and CDR2 SYDVKM.

The chain uses TRBV6-5 and TRBJ1-1; tentative D call: TRBD1 (5 bases). CDR3 size: 12 residues. Trimming took 6 bases from V and 6 from J, leaving 11 bases between them. The germline V gene encodes CDR1 MNHEY and CDR2 SVGAGI. DNA for the CDR3: TGTGCCAGCAGCTCTCAGGGTGCTGAAGCTTTCTTT. Its translation: CASSSQGAEAFF.